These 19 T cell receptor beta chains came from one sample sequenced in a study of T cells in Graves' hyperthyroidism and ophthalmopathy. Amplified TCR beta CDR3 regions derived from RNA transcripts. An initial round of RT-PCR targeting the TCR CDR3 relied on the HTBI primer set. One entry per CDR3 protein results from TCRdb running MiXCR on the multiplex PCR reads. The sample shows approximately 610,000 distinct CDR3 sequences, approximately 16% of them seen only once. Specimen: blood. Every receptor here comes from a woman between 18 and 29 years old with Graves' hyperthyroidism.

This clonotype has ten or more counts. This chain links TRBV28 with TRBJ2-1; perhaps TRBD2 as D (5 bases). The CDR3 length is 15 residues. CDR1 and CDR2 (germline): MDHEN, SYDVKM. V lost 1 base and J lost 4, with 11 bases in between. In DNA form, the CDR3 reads TGTGCCAGCAGTTTATTTGCGGGCACTTACAATGAGCAGTTCTTC. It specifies CASSLFAGTYNEQFF.

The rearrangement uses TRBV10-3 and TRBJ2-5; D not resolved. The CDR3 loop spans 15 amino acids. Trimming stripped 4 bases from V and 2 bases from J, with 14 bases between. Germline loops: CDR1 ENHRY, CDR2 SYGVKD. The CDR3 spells CAISVKDGIQETQYF. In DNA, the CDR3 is TGTGCCATCAGTGTGAAGGACGGAATACAAGAGACCCAGTACTTC.

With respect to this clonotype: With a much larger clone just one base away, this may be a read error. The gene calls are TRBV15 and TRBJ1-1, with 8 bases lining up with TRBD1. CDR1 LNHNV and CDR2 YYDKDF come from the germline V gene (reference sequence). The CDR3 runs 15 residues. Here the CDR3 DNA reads TGTACCACCAGCAGAGATACGGACAGGGCCACTGAAGCTTTCTTT. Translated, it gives CTTSRDTDRATEAFF.

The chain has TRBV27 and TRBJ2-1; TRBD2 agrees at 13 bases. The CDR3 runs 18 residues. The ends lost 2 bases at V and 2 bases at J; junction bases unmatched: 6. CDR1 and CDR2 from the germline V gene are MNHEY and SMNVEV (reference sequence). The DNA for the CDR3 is TGTGCCAGCAGTTTACCGACTAGCGGGAGGTTACCCTACAATGAGCAGTTCTTC. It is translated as CASSLPTSGRLPYNEQFF.

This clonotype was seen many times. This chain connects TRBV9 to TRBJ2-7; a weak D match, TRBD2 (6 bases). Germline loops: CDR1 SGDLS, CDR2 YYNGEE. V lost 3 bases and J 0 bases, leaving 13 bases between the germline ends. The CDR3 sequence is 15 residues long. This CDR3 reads CASSGRDSYSYEQYF. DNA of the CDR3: TGTGCCAGCAGCGGCCGGGACTCCTACTCCTACGAGCAGTACTTC.

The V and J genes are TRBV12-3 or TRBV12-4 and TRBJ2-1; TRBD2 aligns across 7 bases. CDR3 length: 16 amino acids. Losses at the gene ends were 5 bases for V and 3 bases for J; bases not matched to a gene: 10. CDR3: CASSPRVGGSYNEQFF. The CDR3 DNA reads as TGTGCCAGCAGTCCGAGGGTGGGAGGGAGCTACAATGAGCAGTTCTTC.

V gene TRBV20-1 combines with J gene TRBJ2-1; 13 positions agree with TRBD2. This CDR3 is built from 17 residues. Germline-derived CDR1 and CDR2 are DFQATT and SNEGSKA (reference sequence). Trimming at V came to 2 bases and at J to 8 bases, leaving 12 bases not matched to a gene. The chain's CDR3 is CSARLTRLAGGFDEQFF. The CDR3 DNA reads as TGCAGTGCTAGACTTACCCGACTAGCGGGGGGATTCGATGAGCAGTTCTTC.

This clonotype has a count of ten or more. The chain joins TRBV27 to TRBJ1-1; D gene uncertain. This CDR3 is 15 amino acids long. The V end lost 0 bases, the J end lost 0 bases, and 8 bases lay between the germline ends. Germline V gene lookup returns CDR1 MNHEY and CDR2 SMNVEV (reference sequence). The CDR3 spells CASSLSSDMNTEAFF. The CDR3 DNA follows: TGTGCCAGCAGTTTATCTTCAGACATGAACACTGAAGCTTTCTTT.

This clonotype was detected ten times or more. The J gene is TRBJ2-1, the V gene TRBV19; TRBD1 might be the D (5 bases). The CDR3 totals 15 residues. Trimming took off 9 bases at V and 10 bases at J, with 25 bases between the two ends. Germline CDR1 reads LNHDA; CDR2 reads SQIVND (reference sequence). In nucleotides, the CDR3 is TGTGCCAGCTCCCCAGAGCCAGGGATGGGATGGGAGCAGTTCTTC. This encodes CASSPEPGMGWEQFF.

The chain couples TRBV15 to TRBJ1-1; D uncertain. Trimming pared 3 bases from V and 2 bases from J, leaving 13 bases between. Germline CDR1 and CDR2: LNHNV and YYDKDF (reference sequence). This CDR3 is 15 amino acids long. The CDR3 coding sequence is TGTGCCACCAGCAGCGACCCGATCATAAACACTGAAGCTTTCTTT. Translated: CATSSDPIINTEAFF. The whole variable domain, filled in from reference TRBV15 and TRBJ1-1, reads DAMVIQNPRYQVTQFGKPVTLSCSQTLNHNVMYWYQQKSSQAPKLLFHYYDKDFNNEADTPDNFQSRRPNTSFCFLDIRSPGLGDTAMYLCATSSDPIINTEAFFGQGTRLTVV.

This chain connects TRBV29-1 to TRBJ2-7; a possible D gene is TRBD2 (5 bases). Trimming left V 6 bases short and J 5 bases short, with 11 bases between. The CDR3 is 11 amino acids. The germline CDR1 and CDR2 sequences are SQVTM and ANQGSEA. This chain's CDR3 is CSVGVIHEQYF. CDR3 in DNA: TGCAGCGTCGGGGTGATCCACGAGCAGTACTTC.

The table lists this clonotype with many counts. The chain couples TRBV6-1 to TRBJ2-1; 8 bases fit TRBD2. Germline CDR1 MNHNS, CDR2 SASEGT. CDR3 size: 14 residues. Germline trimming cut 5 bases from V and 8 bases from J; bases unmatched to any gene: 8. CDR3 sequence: CASSYAGGDDEQFF. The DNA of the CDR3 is TGTGCCAGCAGTTATGCGGGAGGTGACGATGAGCAGTTCTTC.

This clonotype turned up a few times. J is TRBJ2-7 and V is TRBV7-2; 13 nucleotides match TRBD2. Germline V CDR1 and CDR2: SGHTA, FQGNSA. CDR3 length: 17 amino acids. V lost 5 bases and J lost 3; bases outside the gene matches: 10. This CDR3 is CASSVGLAGPYFYEQYF. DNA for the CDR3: TGTGCCAGCAGCGTGGGACTAGCGGGACCGTACTTCTACGAGCAGTACTTC.

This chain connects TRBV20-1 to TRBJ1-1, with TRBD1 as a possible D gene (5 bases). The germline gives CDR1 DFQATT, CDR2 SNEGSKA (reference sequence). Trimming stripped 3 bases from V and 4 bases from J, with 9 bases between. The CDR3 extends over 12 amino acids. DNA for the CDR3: TGCAGTGCTAGCCCCAGGGTCACTGAAGCTTTCTTT. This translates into CSASPRVTEAFF.

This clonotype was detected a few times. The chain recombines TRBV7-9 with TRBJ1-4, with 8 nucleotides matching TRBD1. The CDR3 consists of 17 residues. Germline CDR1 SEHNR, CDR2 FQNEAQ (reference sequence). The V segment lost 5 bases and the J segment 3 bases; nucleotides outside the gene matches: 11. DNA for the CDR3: TGTGCCAGCAGCGGCTCGACAGGGGTTGGAGCTAATGAAAAACTGTTTTTT. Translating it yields CASSGSTGVGANEKLFF. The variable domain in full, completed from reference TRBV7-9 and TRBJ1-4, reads DTGVSQNPRHKITKRGQNVTFRCDPISEHNRLYWYRQTLGQGPEFLTYFQNEAQLEKSRLLSDRFSAERPKGSFSTLEIQRTEQGDSAMYLCASSGSTGVGANEKLFFGSGTQLSVL.

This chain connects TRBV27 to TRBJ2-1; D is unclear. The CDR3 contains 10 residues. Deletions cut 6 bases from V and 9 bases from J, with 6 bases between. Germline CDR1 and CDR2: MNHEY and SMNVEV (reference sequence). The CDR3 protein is CASSPVEQFF. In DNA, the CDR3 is TGTGCCAGCAGCCCCGTTGAGCAGTTCTTC.

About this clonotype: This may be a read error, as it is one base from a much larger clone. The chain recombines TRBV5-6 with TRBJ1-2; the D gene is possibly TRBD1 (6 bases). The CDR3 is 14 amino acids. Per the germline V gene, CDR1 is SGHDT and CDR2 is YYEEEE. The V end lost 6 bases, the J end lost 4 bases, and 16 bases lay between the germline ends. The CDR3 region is CASTQGYGGYGYTF. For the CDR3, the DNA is TGTGCCAGCACCCAGGGGTATGGGGGCTATGGCTACACCTTC.

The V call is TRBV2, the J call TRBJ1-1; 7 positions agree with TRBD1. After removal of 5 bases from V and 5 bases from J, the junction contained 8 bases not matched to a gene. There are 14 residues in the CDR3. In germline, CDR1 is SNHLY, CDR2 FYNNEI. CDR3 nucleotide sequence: TGTGCCAGCAGTAAACAGGGGCCGGGGACTGAAGCTTTCTTT. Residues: CASSKQGPGTEAFF.

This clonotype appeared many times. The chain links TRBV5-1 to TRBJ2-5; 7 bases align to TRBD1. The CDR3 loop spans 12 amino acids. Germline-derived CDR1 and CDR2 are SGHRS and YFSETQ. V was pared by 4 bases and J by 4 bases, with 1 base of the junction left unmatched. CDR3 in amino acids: CASSGTAETQYF. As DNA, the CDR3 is TGCGCCAGCAGCGGGACAGCAGAGACCCAGTACTTC.